A single count supports the clone carrying this TCR beta chain. The data were taken from a study of blood T cell repertoires in COVID-19. Study overall: Acute and convalescent COVID-19 specimens originated in the United States, Italy and Spain. T cells, B-cell-depleted T cells, or PBMCs provided the cDNA or gDNA that served as material.

The authors' processing: Estimates of nucleated cell counts were drawn from the amplification of reference gene primers. Produced via immunoSEQ multiplex PCR; TCRdb's table is partial and in-frame only. The DNA was the basis for D and trimming; V, J and clone size are from that table. The sample yields about 120,000 clones, 90% seen once. Germline values: CDR1 SGHTA, CDR2 FQGNSA. Trimming removed 3 bases from V and 2 bases from J, with 14 bases in between. The CDR3 has 16 residues. V is TRBV7-2 and J is TRBJ1-5; tentatively, D is TRBD1 (5 bases). Sequenced sample: peripheral blood. This receptor was taken from a human donor with active COVID-19. The donor label of this sample is uncertain. CDR3 sequence: CASSLAGEVGNQPQHF. In DNA form, the CDR3 reads TGTGCCAGCAGCTTGGCGGGGGAGGTAGGCAATCAGCCCCAGCATTTT.